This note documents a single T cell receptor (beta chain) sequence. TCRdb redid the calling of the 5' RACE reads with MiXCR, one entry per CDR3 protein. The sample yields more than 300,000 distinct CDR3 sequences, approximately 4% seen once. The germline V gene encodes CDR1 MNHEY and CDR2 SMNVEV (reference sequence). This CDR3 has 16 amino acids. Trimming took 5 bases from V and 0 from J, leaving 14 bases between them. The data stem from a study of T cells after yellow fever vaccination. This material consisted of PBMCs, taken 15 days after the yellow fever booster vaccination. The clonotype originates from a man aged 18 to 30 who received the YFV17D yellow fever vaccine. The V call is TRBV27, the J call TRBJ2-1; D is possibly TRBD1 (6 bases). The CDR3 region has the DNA TGTGCCAGCAGTCCCTCTAGGGGGAGCTCCTACAATGAGCAGTTCTTC. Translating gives CASSPSRGSSYNEQFF.